The 9 T cell receptor beta chains listed next were all sequenced from one sample in a study of human T cells and chemical hapten exposure. The time point was: patch test 3, about 24 weeks after DPC sensitization. Treatment given: therapeutic diphenylcyclopropenone sensitization with weekly scalp DPC. TCRdb itself ran the RACE reads through MiXCR, one entry per CDR3 protein. The sample carries 80,000 to 100,000 distinct CDR3 sequences, less than 14% recorded once. Here the sequenced sample was whole blood, taken in connection with sensitization to the hapten diphenylcyclopropenone (DPC). These receptors were collected from a woman in her forties or fifties with alopecia areata. Some clones in this sample may be carry-over from other donors' samples.

This clonotype was recorded many times. This sequence joins TRBV29-1 and TRBJ1-1; D is possibly TRBD1 (6 bases). CDR3 size: 13 residues. V lost 6 bases and J 6 bases, leaving 17 bases between the germline ends. Germline values: CDR1 SQVTM, CDR2 ANQGSEA. This chain's CDR3 is CSVGGAGSSEAFF. CDR3 nucleotides: TGCAGCGTCGGGGGGGCAGGGAGCTCTGAAGCTTTCTTT.

This clonotype has ten or more counts. The chain links TRBV4-3 to TRBJ1-2; maybe TRBD1 (5 bases). This CDR3 has 15 residues. From germline, CDR1 is LGHNA and CDR2 YSLEER. The V end lost 0 bases, the J end lost 5 bases, and 13 bases lay between the germline ends. Written as DNA, the CDR3 is TGCGCCAGCAGCCAAGATGGCAGGGCGGGATATGGCTACACCTTC. Protein sequence: CASSQDGRAGYGYTF.

This clonotype was seen at least ten times. V gene TRBV5-1 combines with J gene TRBJ1-2; the D is unclear. The CDR3 runs to 12 residues. The germline V gene encodes CDR1 SGHRS and CDR2 YFSETQ. Trimming stripped 0 bases from V and 7 bases from J, with 7 bases between. The CDR3 sequence: CASSLGRLGYTF. For the CDR3, the DNA is TGCGCCAGCAGCTTGGGTCGTCTTGGCTACACCTTC. Drawing the rest from reference TRBV5-1 and TRBJ1-2, the complete variable domain is KAGVTQTPRYLIKTRGQQVTLSCSPISGHRSVSWYQQTPGQGLQFLFEYFSETQRNKGNFPGRFSGRQFSNSRSEMNVSTLELGDSALYLCASSLGRLGYTFGSGTRLTVV.

The V call is TRBV12-3 or TRBV12-4, the J call TRBJ1-2; TRBD1 matches 7 bases. After removal of 3 bases from V and 7 bases from J, the junction contained 11 bases not matched to a gene. The CDR3 is made up of 15 amino acids. Here the CDR3 reads CASSFFPRGTTGYTF. As DNA, the CDR3 is TGTGCCAGCAGTTTCTTTCCCAGGGGGACGACTGGCTACACCTTC.

This clonotype was seen more than once but under ten times. The CDR3: CASSFQGTEAFF. The DNA of the CDR3 is TGTGCCAGCAGTTTCCAGGGGACTGAAGCTTTCTTT. V is TRBV7-9 and J is TRBJ1-1; possibly TRBD1 for D (6 bases). The V and J ends lost 6 bases and 5 bases respectively, with 10 bases between them. This CDR3 contains 12 residues. Germline V gene sequence: CDR1 SEHNR, CDR2 FQNEAQ (reference sequence).

This clonotype showed up many times. V usage is TRBV6-2 or TRBV6-3 and J usage is TRBJ1-6; D uncertain. The germline CDR1 and CDR2 sequences are MNHEY and SVGEGT. The germline V and J ends were trimmed by 5 bases and 6 bases, with 8 bases remaining between them. The CDR3 totals 13 residues. In DNA, the CDR3 is TGTGCCAGCAGTCGGATTGCTAATTCACCCCTCCACTTT. This encodes CASSRIANSPLHF.

This clonotype has more than one count but fewer than ten. J is TRBJ1-3 and V is TRBV29-1; a weak D match, TRBD1 (5 bases). Germline V gives CDR1 SQVTM, CDR2 ANQGSEA. This CDR3 has 14 residues. V lost 0 bases and J 8 bases, leaving 14 bases between the germline ends. The CDR3 loop reads CSVEDPGSGHTIYF. CDR3 bases: TGCAGCGTTGAAGACCCAGGGTCGGGCCACACCATATATTTT.

A word on this clonotype: Possible read error: a much larger clone is one base away. The gene calls are TRBV7-8 and TRBJ2-7; 8 bases align to TRBD2. CDR3 length: 15 amino acids. V lost 1 base, J lost 6 bases, and 8 bases stayed unmatched. From germline, CDR1 is SGHVS and CDR2 FQNEAQ. This chain's CDR3 is CASSLGTSSRSEQYF. In DNA, the CDR3 is TGTGCCAGCAGCTTAGGGACTAGCAGCCGCAGCGAGCAGTACTTC.

This clonotype was picked up a small number of times. The CDR3 region is CASSPSPTSGRAETQYF. In DNA form, the CDR3 reads TGTGCCAGCTCACCATCCCCGACTAGCGGTAGGGCGGAGACCCAGTACTTC. The chain has TRBV18 and TRBJ2-5; 9 bases are a match to TRBD2. Germline CDR1 KGHSH, CDR2 LQKENI. This CDR3 has 17 amino acids. The V segment lost 2 bases and the J segment 5 bases; nucleotides outside the gene matches: 12. Drawing the rest from reference TRBV18 and TRBJ2-5, the complete variable domain is NAGVMQNPRHLVRRRGQEARLRCSPMKGHSHVYWYRQLPEEGLKFMVYLQKENIIDESGMPKERFSAEFPKEGPSILRIQQVVRGDSAAYFCASSPSPTSGRAETQYFGPGTRLLVL.